Shown below are 29 T cell receptor beta chains from a single sample sequenced in a study of molecular identifiers for immune sequencing clone quantification. TCRdb processed the PCR reads anew with MiXCR; each CDR3 protein has one entry. The table records approximately 550,000 distinct CDR3 sequences, roughly 24% of them present only once. The source material was naive CD8+ T cells from blood, with Jurkat cell RNA spiked in. Indicated subset: FACS-sorted CD8+CD4-CCR7+CD45RA+ naive T cells. Source of these receptors: a human donor in good health. Some libraries in this study had Jurkat cell RNA spiked in.

This clonotype was detected a few times. The chain employs TRBV2 and TRBJ2-7; 10 bases map to TRBD2. Germline V lookup: CDR1 SNHLY, CDR2 FYNNEI. The CDR3 is 12 amino acids. The CDR3 DNA sequence: TGTGTTGGGACTAGCGACCTCTACGAGCAGTACTTC. Residues: CVGTSDLYEQYF.

This clonotype was seen only a few times. The CDR3, as DNA: TGTGCCAGCAGTGATCTAAAGTACGGCCTTATCTATGGCTACACCTTC. Protein product: CASSDLKYGLIYGYTF. The chain couples TRBV6-2 or TRBV6-3 to TRBJ1-2; D call uncertain. Trimming took off 5 bases at V and 4 bases at J, with 20 bases between the two ends. This CDR3 has 16 residues. Germline CDR1 and CDR2: MNHEY and SVGEGT.

This clonotype was counted only a few times. The chain joins TRBV4-2 to TRBJ2-2; D unclear. The CDR3 is made up of 15 amino acids. Germline V gene sequence: CDR1 LGHNA, CDR2 YNFKEQ. Between the trimmed V and J ends, which lost 1 base and 6 bases, there was a span of 12 bases. The CDR3 nucleotides are TGTGCCAGCAGCCAAGGGTATACCGGGCCCGGGGAGCTGTTTTTT. This encodes CASSQGYTGPGELFF.

This clonotype was found many times. The CDR3 region has the DNA TGTGCCACCAGCAGAGATACAGGGGGATTTGAAGCTTTCTTT. Amino acids: CATSRDTGGFEAFF. The rearrangement links TRBV15 to TRBJ1-1; 8 bases fit TRBD1. The CDR3 is 14 residues long. The V gene's germline CDR1 is LNHNV and CDR2 YYDKDF (reference sequence). The V segment lost 0 bases and the J segment 7 bases; nucleotides outside the gene matches: 4.

This clonotype was observed many times. The chain combines TRBV9 with TRBJ2-5; the D gene is possibly TRBD1 (5 bases). With 0 bases removed from V and 4 bases from J, the gap between germline ends came to 16 bases. Per the germline V gene, CDR1 is SGDLS and CDR2 is YYNGEE. There are 16 residues in the CDR3. CDR3 sequence (DNA): TGTGCCAGCAGCGTAGGAGCAGGGATGGCTCCAGAGACCCAGTACTTC. Its protein product is CASSVGAGMAPETQYF.

This rearrangement joins TRBV6-2 or TRBV6-3 to TRBJ1-1; D gene unclear. The CDR3 covers 15 residues. V dropped 7 bases and J dropped 0 bases, with 15 bases sitting between them. Per the germline V gene, CDR1 is MNHEY and CDR2 is SVGEGT. CDR3 sequence reads: CASKYWAALNTEAFF. DNA of the CDR3: TGTGCCAGCAAGTATTGGGCGGCCTTGAACACTGAAGCTTTCTTT.

About this clonotype: Germline and junction disagree at one end, which may indicate a read error. The gene calls are TRBV11-2 and TRBJ1-1; TRBD1 aligns across 10 bases. Germline V gene data show CDR1 as SGHAT and CDR2 as FQNNGV. The CDR3 contains 17 residues. The CDR3 region has the DNA TGTGCCAGCAGTTACACTCCGGGGACAGGGGTGGACACTGAAGCTTTATTT. Encoded protein: CASSYTPGTGVDTEALF.

The V gene is TRBV6-1, the J gene TRBJ2-7, with 12 positions matching TRBD1. The germline gives CDR1 MNHNS, CDR2 SASEGT. CDR3 length: 18 residues. The V segment lost 0 bases and the J segment 2 bases; nucleotides outside the gene matches: 8. The CDR3 loop reads CASSEAGTGGYPAYEQYF. The CDR3 nucleotides are TGTGCCAGCAGTGAAGCGGGGACAGGGGGCTACCCCGCCTACGAGCAGTACTTC.

The V gene is TRBV27, the J gene TRBJ2-2; no clear D. Trimming left V 5 bases short and J 0 bases short, with 7 bases between. The germline gives CDR1 MNHEY, CDR2 SMNVEV (reference sequence). The CDR3 has 14 amino acids. CDR3 sequence: CASSPLANTGELFF. The CDR3 nucleotides read TGTGCCAGCAGTCCCCTAGCGAACACCGGGGAGCTGTTTTTT.

A remark on this clonotype: Just one base apart from a much larger clone, this may be a read error. This chain joins TRBV5-4 and TRBJ2-3; maybe TRBD2 (5 bases). This CDR3 region has 14 residues. CDR1 is SGHNT, CDR2 YYREEE, per germline (reference sequence). The V and J ends lost 7 bases and 2 bases respectively, with 14 bases between them. The chain's CDR3 is CASAFAGDTDTQYF. CDR3 bases: TGTGCCAGCGCCTTTGCGGGCGACACAGATACGCAGTATTTT.

This clonotype was recorded many times. This chain connects TRBV5-6 to TRBJ2-5; a weak D match, TRBD1 (5 bases). V was pared by 1 base and J by 1 base, with 11 bases between. This CDR3 is built from 15 residues. Germline-derived CDR1 and CDR2 are SGHDT and YYEEEE. The CDR3 sequence is CASSLTLRAQETQYF. In nucleotides, the CDR3 is TGTGCCAGCAGCTTGACTCTCAGGGCCCAAGAGACCCAGTACTTC.

This clonotype came up many times. The V and J genes are TRBV7-2 and TRBJ2-7; D is ambiguous. The CDR3 is 14 amino acids. The germline gives CDR1 SGHTA, CDR2 FQGNSA. The V end was cut by 5 bases, the J end by 2 bases, with 13 bases between. The CDR3 reads CASSPRTEPYEQYF. CDR3 DNA: TGTGCCAGCAGCCCCCGGACGGAGCCCTACGAGCAGTACTTC. Complete variable domain (other parts from reference TRBV7-2 and TRBJ2-7): GAGVSQSPSNKVTEKGKDVELRCDPISGHTALYWYRQSLGQGLEFLIYFQGNSAPDKSGLPSDRFSAERTGGSVSTLTIQRTQQEDSAVYLCASSPRTEPYEQYFGPGTRLTVT.

The chain couples TRBV13 to TRBJ2-5; 8 bases fit TRBD2. The CDR3 is made up of 15 amino acids. CDR1 is PRHDT, CDR2 FYEKMQ, per germline (reference sequence). V was clipped by 5 bases and J by 1 base; unmatched bases: 6. This CDR3 reads CASSVTGTSQETQYF. CDR3 coding DNA: TGTGCCAGCAGCGTAACCGGGACTAGCCAAGAGACCCAGTACTTC.

There are a few counts of this clonotype. This chain uses TRBV6-5 with TRBJ2-7; D gene unclear. The CDR3 is 12 amino acids. V lost 6 bases and J 2 bases, leaving 8 bases between the germline ends. Per the germline V gene, CDR1 is MNHEY and CDR2 is SVGAGI. CDR3 DNA: TGTGCCAGCAGAGGGTACGCCTACGAGCAGTACTTC. Translation gives CASRGYAYEQYF.

The CDR3 region is CAFARASEQYF. The CDR3 coding sequence is TGTGCCTTCGCGCGGGCATCGGAGCAGTACTTC. The rearrangement links TRBV2 to TRBJ2-7, with D possibly TRBD2 on 5 matching bases. CDR1 is SNHLY, CDR2 FYNNEI, per germline. The V end lost 11 bases, the J end lost 7 bases, and 15 bases lay between the germline ends. The CDR3 sequence is 11 residues long. The whole variable domain, remainder taken from reference TRBV2 and TRBJ2-7, is EPEVTQTPSHQVTQMGQEVILRCVPISNHLYFYWYRQILGQKVEFLVSFYNNEISEKSEIFDDQFSVERPDGSNFTLKIRSTKLEDSAMYFCAFARASEQYFGPGTRLTVT.

A word on this clonotype: Given the absence of the conserved phenylalanine or tryptophan at the CDR3 end, a read error is likely. This chain connects TRBV28 to TRBJ2-1; perhaps TRBD1 as D (5 bases). The CDR3 is 17 amino acids. Germline CDR1 is MDHEN and CDR2 is SYDVKM. The CDR3 protein is CGSSPPDSALSYNEQFI. CDR3 nucleotides: TGTGGCAGCAGTCCACCAGACAGTGCCCTCTCCTACAATGAGCAGTTCATC.

This clonotype has just a few counts. CDR3 amino acids: CSALYSDEQYF. CDR3 in DNA: TGCAGTGCCCTATATAGTGACGAGCAGTACTTC. V usage is TRBV20-1 and J usage is TRBJ2-7; the D is unclear. The CDR3 spans 11 residues. V lost 6 bases and J lost 5, with 11 bases in between. Germline CDR1 DFQATT, CDR2 SNEGSKA (reference sequence).

This clonotype was counted at least ten times. The gene calls are TRBV7-9 and TRBJ1-3, with D unresolved. The V and J ends lost 5 bases and 2 bases respectively, with 16 bases between them. The germline gives CDR1 SEHNR, CDR2 FQNEAQ (reference sequence). There are 16 residues in the CDR3. In DNA form, the CDR3 reads TGTGCCAGCAGCCCGGTCGTGTGGTCCGCTGGAAACACCATATATTTT. Its translation: CASSPVVWSAGNTIYF.

V and J are TRBV11-2 and TRBJ2-3; 8 bases agree with TRBD2. Germline CDR1 and CDR2: SGHAT and FQNNGV. V shed 4 bases and J 2 bases; nucleotides not matched to a gene: 8. CDR3 length: 16 amino acids. The CDR3 DNA is TGTGCCAGCAGCTCCTTAGCGGGAATTAACACAGATACGCAGTATTTT. This sequence encodes CASSSLAGINTDTQYF.

At least ten counts were recorded for this clonotype. The chain is built from TRBV12-3 or TRBV12-4 and TRBJ2-3, with D unclear. The CDR3 extends over 12 amino acids. Trimming cost V 4 bases and J 2 bases, with 4 bases left between them. CDR3 DNA sequence: TGTGCCAGCAGTTCGTTCACAGATACGCAGTATTTT. This gives the protein CASSSFTDTQYF.

Notes on this clonotype: At one end the junction does not follow the germline gene, possibly because of a read error. The chain combines TRBV5-1 with TRBJ1-1; D is unclear. This CDR3 spans 14 amino acids. Germline V CDR1 and CDR2: SGHRS, YFSETQ. CDR3 loop: CASSLLGPNTEALF. The CDR3 nucleotides are TGCGCCAGCAGCTTGTTGGGCCCGAACACTGAAGCTCTCTTT.

As regards this clonotype: A read error is possible here, since a much larger clone lies one base away. V is TRBV6-5 and J is TRBJ2-7; 7 positions match TRBD1. CDR3 length: 15 residues. Germline-derived CDR1 and CDR2 are MNHEY and SVGAGI. The CDR3 spells CASSLGTDTFYGQYF. CDR3 DNA: TGTGCCAGCAGTCTCGGGACAGACACCTTCTACGGGCAGTACTTC.

A few counts support this clonotype. The chain employs TRBV7-9 and TRBJ2-7; 9 nucleotides line up with TRBD1. CDR3 length equals 15 residues. Germline lookup yields CDR1 SEHNR and CDR2 FQNEAQ (reference sequence). The J segment lost 5 bases and the V segment lost 2 bases, leaving 7 bases of the junction unmatched. The CDR3 here is CASSLTGTGINEQYF. DNA of the CDR3: TGTGCCAGCAGCTTAACCGGGACAGGGATCAACGAGCAGTACTTC.

This clonotype occurred many times. The CDR3: CASKLPPGQGSDTEAFF. DNA for the CDR3: TGTGCCAGCAAACTCCCTCCGGGACAGGGGTCCGACACTGAAGCTTTCTTT. The chain links TRBV7-9 to TRBJ1-1; 10 nucleotides line up with TRBD1. CDR3 size: 17 residues. The ends lost 7 bases at V and 3 bases at J; junction bases unmatched: 14. CDR1 is SEHNR and CDR2 is FQNEAQ in the germline V gene (reference sequence). The full variable domain, in which reference TRBV7-9 and TRBJ1-1 provide the parts outside the CDR3, is DTGVSQNPRHKITKRGQNVTFRCDPISEHNRLYWYRQTLGQGPEFLTYFQNEAQLEKSRLLSDRFSAERPKGSFSTLEIQRTEQGDSAMYLCASKLPPGQGSDTEAFFGQGTRLTVV.

Concerning this clonotype: With a much larger clone just one base away, this may be a read error. The rearrangement joins TRBV15 to TRBJ2-3, with TRBD1 as a possible D gene (6 bases). This CDR3 is built from 16 residues. Germline CDR1 and CDR2: LNHNV and YYDKDF (reference sequence). The CDR3 sequence is CTTSREQGKTADTQYF. In DNA form, the CDR3 reads TGTACCACCAGCAGAGAACAGGGAAAAACCGCCGATACGCAGTATTTT.

This clonotype was seen many times. The rearrangement uses TRBV9 and TRBJ1-1; D is unresolved. Looked up from germline, CDR1 is SGDLS and CDR2 is YYNGEE. Trimming removed 0 bases at V and 8 bases at J, with 8 bases between. This CDR3 has 12 residues. DNA of the CDR3: TGTGCCAGCAGCGTAGCTGGGGAGGAAGCTTTCTTT. Its protein is CASSVAGEEAFF.

This clonotype was recorded many times. J is TRBJ2-7 and V is TRBV5-1; tentative D call: TRBD2 (6 bases). V dropped 3 bases and J dropped 3 bases, with 13 bases sitting between them. CDR1 and CDR2 from the germline V gene are SGHRS and YFSETQ. This CDR3 has 14 residues. The CDR3 DNA follows: TGCGCCAGCAGCTGGGGGGTCGGAGGCTACGAGCAGTACTTC. As protein: CASSWGVGGYEQYF.

Comment on this clonotype: A much larger clone lies one base from this, so it may be a read error. The chain uses TRBV5-1 and TRBJ2-5; the D is unclear. CDR3 length: 14 residues. The germline V gene has CDR1 SGHRS and CDR2 YFSETQ. Trimming stripped 4 bases from V and 0 bases from J, with 10 bases between. As DNA, the CDR3 is TGCGCCAGCAGCATCGATTTGCACCAAGAGACCCAGTACTTC. Its protein product is CASSIDLHQETQYF.

This clonotype was seen many times. CDR3 coding DNA: TGTGCCACCAGCAGCTACGATAGCAATCAGCCCCAGCATTTT. It encodes CATSSYDSNQPQHF. The rearrangement uses TRBV15 and TRBJ1-5; D remains unclear. V lost 3 bases to trimming and J lost 0 bases, with 6 bases between them. Germline V lookup: CDR1 LNHNV, CDR2 YYDKDF (reference sequence). The CDR3 sequence is 14 residues long.